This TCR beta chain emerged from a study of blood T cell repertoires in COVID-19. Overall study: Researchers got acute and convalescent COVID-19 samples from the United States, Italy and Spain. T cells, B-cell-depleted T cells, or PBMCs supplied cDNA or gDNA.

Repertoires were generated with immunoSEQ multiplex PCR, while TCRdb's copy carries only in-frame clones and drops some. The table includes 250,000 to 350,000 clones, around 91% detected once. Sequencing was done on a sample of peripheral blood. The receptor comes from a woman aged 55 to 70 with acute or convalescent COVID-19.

CDR3 sequence (DNA): TGTGCCAGCAGCTTAGGAGGAAGTCTGAATTCACCCCTCCACTTT. It yields the protein CASSLGGSLNSPLHF. The rearrangement joins TRBV7-8 to TRBJ1-6; unclear D gene. The CDR3 is made up of 15 amino acids. Germline V gene sequence: CDR1 SGHVS, CDR2 FQNEAQ. Trimming took off 1 base at V and 7 bases at J, with 11 bases between the two ends. Together with reference TRBV7-8 and TRBJ1-6, the CDR3 gives the full variable domain: GAGVSQSPRYKVAKRGQDVALRCDPISGHVSLFWYQQALGQGPEFLTYFQNEAQLDKSGLPSDRFFAERPEGSVSTLKIQRTQQEDSAVYLCASSLGGSLNSPLHFGNGTRLTVT.